The T cell receptor (beta chain) under discussion was sequenced for a study of blood T cell repertoires in COVID-19. Study background: COVID-19 samples from acute and convalescent phases originated in the United States, Italy and Spain.

V was clipped by 1 base and J by 2 bases; unmatched bases: 1. Germline V gene lookup returns CDR1 MGHRA and CDR2 YSYEKL. The CDR3 contains 15 residues. The participants were between about 18 and 90 years old and came from 24 US areas. Authors' processing steps: Amplification from reference gene primers served as the basis for estimated nucleated cell counts. The assay was immunoSEQ multiplex PCR, and TCRdb's table has in-frame clones only and misses some. Clonal size and the V and J genes are those of that table, whereas D and trimming came from the DNA. The table has approximately 180,000 clones, approximately 73% seen once.

The rearrangement joins TRBV4-1 to TRBJ2-7, with 11 bases fitting TRBD1. This TCR was recovered from a woman between 50 and 59 years old with acute COVID-19. The sequenced sample consisted of PBMCs or T cells enriched from blood (not recorded which). DNA for the CDR3: TGCGCCAGCAGCCAAGGGACAGGGGGCCCCTACGAGCAGTACGTC. It specifies CASSQGTGGPYEQYV.